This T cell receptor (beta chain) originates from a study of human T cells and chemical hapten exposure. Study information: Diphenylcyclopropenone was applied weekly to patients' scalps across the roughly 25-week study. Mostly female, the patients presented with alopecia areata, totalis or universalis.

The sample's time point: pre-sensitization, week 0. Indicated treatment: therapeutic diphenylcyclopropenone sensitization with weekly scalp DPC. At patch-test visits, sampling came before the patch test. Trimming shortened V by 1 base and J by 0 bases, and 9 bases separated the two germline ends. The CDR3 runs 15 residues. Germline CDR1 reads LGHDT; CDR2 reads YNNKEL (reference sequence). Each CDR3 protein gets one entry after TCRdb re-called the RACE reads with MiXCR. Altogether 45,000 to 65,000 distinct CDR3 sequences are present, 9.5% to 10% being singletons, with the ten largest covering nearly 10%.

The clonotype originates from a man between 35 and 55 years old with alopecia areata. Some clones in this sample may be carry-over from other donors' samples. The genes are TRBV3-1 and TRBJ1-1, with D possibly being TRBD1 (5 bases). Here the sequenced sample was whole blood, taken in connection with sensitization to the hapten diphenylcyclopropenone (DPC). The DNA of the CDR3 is TGTGCCAGCAGCCAAGTGGGGGATATGAACACTGAAGCTTTCTTT. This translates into CASSQVGDMNTEAFF.